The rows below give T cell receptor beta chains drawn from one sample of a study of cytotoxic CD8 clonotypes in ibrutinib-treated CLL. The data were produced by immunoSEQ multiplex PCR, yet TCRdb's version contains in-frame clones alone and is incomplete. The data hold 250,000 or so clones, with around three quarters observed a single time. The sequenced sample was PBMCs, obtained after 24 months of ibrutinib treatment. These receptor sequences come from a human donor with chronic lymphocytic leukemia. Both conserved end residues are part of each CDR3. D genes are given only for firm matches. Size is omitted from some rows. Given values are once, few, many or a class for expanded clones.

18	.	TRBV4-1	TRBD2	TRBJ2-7	CASSQDEGLAFPLDEQYF	TGCGCCAGCAGCCAAGATGAAGGACTAGCGTTCCCACTAGACGAGCAGTACTTC
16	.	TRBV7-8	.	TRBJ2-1	CASSFRPTGTPGEQFF	TGTGCCAGCAGCTTCCGTCCGACCGGGACCCCTGGTGAGCAGTTCTTC
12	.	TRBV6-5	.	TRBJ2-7	CASEDSSYEQYF	TGTGCCAGCGAGGACAGTTCCTACGAGCAGTACTTC
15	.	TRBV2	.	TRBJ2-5	CASSDRELDQETQYF	TGTGCCAGCAGTGACAGGGAATTGGACCAAGAGACCCAGTACTTC
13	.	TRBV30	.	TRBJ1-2	CAWSRFEHNGYTF	TGTGCCTGGAGTCGGTTTGAGCATAATGGCTACACCTTC
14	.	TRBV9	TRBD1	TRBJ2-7	CASSVTTGPYEQYF	TGTGCCAGCAGCGTAACGACAGGGCCCTACGAGCAGTACTTC
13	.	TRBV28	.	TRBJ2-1	CASSIGIYNEQFF	TGTGCCAGCAGCATAGGTATATACAATGAGCAGTTCTTC
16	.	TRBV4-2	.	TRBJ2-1	CASSQATLISYNEQFF	TGTGCCAGCAGCCAGGCTACTCTGATCTCCTACAATGAGCAGTTCTTC
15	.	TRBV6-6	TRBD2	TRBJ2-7	CASRFLASGTYEQYF	TGTGCCAGCAGGTTTTTGGCTAGCGGTACCTACGAGCAGTACTTC
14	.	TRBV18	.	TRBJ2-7	CASSPTEYSYEQYF	TGTGCCAGCTCACCAACGGAATACTCCTACGAGCAGTACTTC
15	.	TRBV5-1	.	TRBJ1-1	CASSLEAGANTEAFF	TGCGCCAGCAGCTTGGAGGCCGGCGCGAACACTGAAGCTTTCTTT
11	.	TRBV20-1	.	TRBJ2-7	CSAREDYEQYF	TGCAGTGCTAGAGAAGACTACGAGCAGTACTTC
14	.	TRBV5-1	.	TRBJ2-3	CASSLAGCTDTQYF	TGCGCCAGCAGCTTGGCCGGATGCACAGATACGCAGTATTTT
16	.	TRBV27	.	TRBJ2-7	CASSLSQTALGGEQYF	TGTGCCAGCAGTTTATCTCAGACGGCTCTCGGGGGCGAGCAGTACTTC
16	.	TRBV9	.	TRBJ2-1	CASSTLIDSGGNEQFF	TGTGCCAGCAGCACCTTAATCGACAGTGGGGGTAATGAGCAGTTCTTC
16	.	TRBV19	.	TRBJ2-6	CASSPRPLGGANVLTF	TGTGCCAGTAGTCCAAGACCCCTAGGGGGGGCCAACGTCCTGACTTTC
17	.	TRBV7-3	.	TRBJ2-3	CASSLTVQGGLTDTQYF	TGTGCCAGCAGCTTAACAGTGCAGGGGGGTTTGACAGATACGCAGTATTTT
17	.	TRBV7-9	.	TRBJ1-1	CASSLVTKQGYQPEAFF	TGTGCCAGCAGCTTGGTGACCAAACAGGGTTACCAACCTGAAGCTTTCTTT
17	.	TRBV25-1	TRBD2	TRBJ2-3	CASRAPTSGRSTDTQYF	TGTGCCAGCAGGGCCCCCACTAGCGGGAGGAGCACAGATACGCAGTATTTT
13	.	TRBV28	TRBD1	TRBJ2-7	CASSSGQGYEQYF	TGTGCCAGCAGTTCGGGACAGGGCTACGAGCAGTACTTC
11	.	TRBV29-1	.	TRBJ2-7	CSVGRGGEQYF	TGCAGCGTTGGCAGGGGAGGCGAGCAGTACTTC
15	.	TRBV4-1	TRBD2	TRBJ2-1	CASSQATSGNNEQFF	TGCGCCAGCAGCCAAGCCACTAGCGGGAACAATGAGCAGTTCTTC
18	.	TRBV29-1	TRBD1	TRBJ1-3	CSVVPGSGQGASGNTIYF	TGCAGCGTCGTCCCGGGTTCGGGACAGGGTGCCTCTGGAAACACCATATATTTT
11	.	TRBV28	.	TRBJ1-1	CASSFYTEAFF	TGTGCCAGCAGTTTTTACACTGAAGCTTTCTTT
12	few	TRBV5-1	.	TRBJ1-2	CASSLEGHGYTF	TGCGCCAGCAGCTTGGAGGGGCATGGCTACACCTTC
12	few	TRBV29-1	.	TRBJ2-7	CSVVSIDYEQYF	TGCAGCGTTGTTTCGATCGATTACGAGCAGTACTTC
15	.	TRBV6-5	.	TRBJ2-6	CASSRRGSGANVLTF	TGTGCCAGCAGTAGAAGAGGGTCTGGGGCCAACGTCCTGACTTTC
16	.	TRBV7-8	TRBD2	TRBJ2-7	CASSLARLAWPYEQYF	TGTGCCAGCAGCTTAGCCAGACTAGCATGGCCCTACGAGCAGTACTTC
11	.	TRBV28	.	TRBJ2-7	CASGQLYEQYF	TGTGCCAGCGGACAGCTCTACGAGCAGTACTTC
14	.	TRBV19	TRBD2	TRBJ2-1	CASNLAGGRNEQFF	TGTGCCAGTAACCTAGCGGGAGGGAGAAATGAGCAGTTCTTC
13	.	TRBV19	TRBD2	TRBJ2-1	CASSTGLAGTRFF	TGTGCCAGTAGTACGGGACTAGCGGGCACACGTTTCTTC
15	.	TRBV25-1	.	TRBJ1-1	CASSEIGTGNTEAFF	TGTGCCAGCAGTGAAATTGGAACAGGGAACACTGAAGCTTTCTTT
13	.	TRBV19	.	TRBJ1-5	CASGQGLGQPQHF	TGTGCCAGCGGTCAGGGGTTGGGTCAGCCCCAGCATTTT
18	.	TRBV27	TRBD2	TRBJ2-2	CASSFLTRLAGRWGELFF	TGTGCCAGCAGCTTTCTCACCCGACTAGCGGGACGTTGGGGGGAGCTGTTTTTT
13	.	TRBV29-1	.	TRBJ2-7	CSARLTGGYEQYF	TGCAGCGCAAGACTAACCGGAGGCTACGAGCAGTACTTC
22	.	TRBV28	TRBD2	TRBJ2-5	CASSLRLLKSGLAGDIQETQYF	TGTGCCAGCAGTTTAAGACTACTTAAATCGGGACTAGCGGGAGACATCCAAGAGACCCAGTACTTC
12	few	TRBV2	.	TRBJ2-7	CASRGRSYEQYF	TGTGCCAGCAGGGGACGGTCCTACGAGCAGTACTTC
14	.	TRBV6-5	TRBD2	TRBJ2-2	CASRDSGTNGELFF	TGTGCCAGCAGAGATAGCGGGACAAACGGGGAGCTGTTTTTT